The 29 T cell receptor beta chains in this list originate from one sample, sequenced in a study of T cell repertoires in cytomegalovirus infection. From the reads, TCRdb called clonotypes with MiXCR, one entry per CDR3 protein. The data hold about 190,000 distinct CDR3 sequences, with 28% observed a single time. The sample taken for sequencing was PBMCs. The receptors shown here come from a human donor in good health (CMV status not recorded). Some clones in this sample may be carry-over from other donors' samples.

In its sample, this clonotype was seen a few times. This chain links TRBV6-2 or TRBV6-3 with TRBJ2-5, with D maybe TRBD1 (6 bases). Germline CDR1 reads MNHEY; CDR2 reads SVGEGT. V was clipped by 4 bases and J by 2 bases, with 8 bases between them. The CDR3 runs 13 residues. The CDR3, as DNA: TGTGCCAGCAGTTGGGACACTCAAGAGACCCAGTACTTC. Translating gives CASSWDTQETQYF.

The CDR3: CASSWTGGDGYTF. The CDR3 bases are TGTGCCAGCAGTTGGACAGGAGGCGATGGCTACACCTTC. The chain uses TRBV6-5 and TRBJ1-2; TRBD1 matches 7 bases. This CDR3 contains 13 residues. CDR1 is MNHEY and CDR2 is SVGAGI in the germline V gene. J lost 6 bases, V lost 4 bases, and 5 bases had no gene match.

This clonotype was detected only a few times. J is TRBJ1-2 and V is TRBV12-3 or TRBV12-4, with D possibly matching TRBD1 (6 bases). The germline V and J ends were trimmed by 4 bases and 8 bases, with 11 bases remaining between them. This CDR3 comprises 12 residues. DNA of the CDR3: TGTGCCAGCAGTTACAGGGAGGGAGGCTACACCTTC. It is translated as CASSYREGGYTF.

The V and J genes are TRBV7-2 and TRBJ1-2; D gene uncertain. Germline values: CDR1 SGHTA, CDR2 FQGNSA. Trimming removed 1 base at V and 7 bases at J, with 10 bases between. This CDR3 comprises 13 residues. The CDR3 region has the DNA TGTGCCAGCAGCTTAGATAAGACCTCTGGCTACACCTTC. Its protein product is CASSLDKTSGYTF.

The table lists this clonotype with many counts. The chain recombines TRBV7-2 with TRBJ1-2; 7 nucleotides align to TRBD1. This CDR3 comprises 13 residues. The ends lost 5 bases at V and 2 bases at J; junction bases unmatched: 2. Germline V gene lookup returns CDR1 SGHTA and CDR2 FQGNSA. In DNA form, the CDR3 reads TGTGCCAGCAGCGGGGGACAGAACTATGGCTACACCTTC. Translation: CASSGGQNYGYTF.

The chain recombines TRBV6-1 with TRBJ1-1, with no clear D. The V and J ends lost 10 bases and 0 bases respectively, with 15 bases between them. CDR3 length equals 14 residues. Germline CDR1 is MNHNS and CDR2 is SASEGT. In DNA form, the CDR3 reads TGTGCCACCCGATTCAGGTCCTTGAACACTGAAGCTTTCTTT. Residues: CATRFRSLNTEAFF.

The J gene is TRBJ1-2, the V gene TRBV6-6; D may be TRBD1 (5 bases). Germline CDR1 MNHNY, CDR2 SVGAGI (reference sequence). The germline V and J ends were trimmed by 6 bases and 7 bases, with 15 bases remaining between them. CDR3 length equals 13 residues. CDR3 loop: CASSPRGGSGYTF. The CDR3 region has the DNA TGTGCCAGCAGCCCCCGGGGGGGTAGTGGCTACACCTTC.

This clonotype was seen a handful of times. The chain recombines TRBV25-1 with TRBJ2-5; TRBD1 matches 9 bases. Germline trimming cut 1 base from V and 4 bases from J; bases unmatched to any gene: 4. The CDR3 loop spans 15 amino acids. The germline V gene encodes CDR1 MGHDK and CDR2 SYGVNS. CDR3: CASSESLGQGETQYF. In DNA, the CDR3 is TGTGCCAGCAGTGAATCTCTGGGACAGGGAGAGACCCAGTACTTC.

This chain links TRBV29-1 with TRBJ2-1; 12 nucleotides agree with TRBD2. CDR1 and CDR2 from the germline V gene are SQVTM and ANQGSEA. V lost 7 bases, J lost 5 bases, and 6 bases stayed unmatched. The CDR3 covers 14 residues. The CDR3 protein is CSALAGGSDNEQFF. CDR3 DNA sequence: TGCAGCGCCCTAGCGGGGGGGTCCGACAATGAGCAGTTCTTC.

This clonotype turned up a few times. This chain connects TRBV5-6 to TRBJ1-1; the match to TRBD1 covers 8 bases. The V segment lost 2 bases and the J segment 6 bases; nucleotides outside the gene matches: 18. Germline loops: CDR1 SGHDT, CDR2 YYEEEE. The CDR3 is 18 amino acids. The CDR3 DNA reads TGTGCCAGCAGCTTATTTAAATGGACAGGGCATACGAGGGCTGAAGCTTTCTTT. Protein product: CASSLFKWTGHTRAEAFF.

The chain joins TRBV6-5 to TRBJ1-1; unclear D gene. Per the germline V gene, CDR1 is MNHEY and CDR2 is SVGAGI. V was pared by 0 bases and J by 7 bases, with 6 bases between. The CDR3 spans 12 residues. CDR3 protein: CASSYSWGEAFF. DNA of the CDR3: TGTGCCAGCAGTTACTCTTGGGGTGAAGCTTTCTTT.

There are a few counts of this clonotype. V is TRBV7-2 and J is TRBJ2-7; 8 positions match TRBD1. The CDR3 is made up of 15 amino acids. With 5 bases clipped from V and 3 bases from J, the junction kept 9 bases outside the gene matches. The germline V gene encodes CDR1 SGHTA and CDR2 FQGNSA. This chain's CDR3 is CASSTSRGLHYEQYF. The CDR3 DNA is TGTGCCAGCAGCACCTCCAGGGGGCTCCACTACGAGCAGTACTTC.

This clonotype has more than one count but fewer than ten. The rearrangement uses TRBV6-5 and TRBJ2-1; 9 bases match TRBD2. V lost 0 bases and J lost 8; bases outside the gene matches: 8. The CDR3 spans 16 residues. Germline V gene lookup returns CDR1 MNHEY and CDR2 SVGAGI. The CDR3 nucleotides are TGTGCCAGCAGTTACTCGAACAGCGGGGGGCGACATGAGCAGTTCTTC. It codes for CASSYSNSGGRHEQFF.

This clonotype was detected a few times. The chain couples TRBV29-1 to TRBJ2-1; a weak D match, TRBD1 (5 bases). Trimming removed 4 bases from V and 11 bases from J, with 9 bases in between. The CDR3 is 10 amino acids. CDR1 is SQVTM, CDR2 ANQGSEA, per germline. The CDR3 nucleotides are TGCAGCGTTGTCGCAGGGCAGCAGTTCTTC. Protein product: CSVVAGQQFF.

This clonotype came up many times. The chain is built from TRBV7-2 and TRBJ2-5; weak D call: TRBD2 (6 bases). Germline assignment: CDR1 SGHTA and CDR2 FQGNSA. The CDR3 extends over 15 amino acids. Trimming left V 6 bases short and J 5 bases short, with 19 bases between. CDR3 sequence: CASSSDRGTWETQYF. Written as DNA, the CDR3 is TGTGCCAGCAGTTCCGATCGGGGGACGTGGGAGACCCAGTACTTC. Complete variable domain (other parts from reference TRBV7-2 and TRBJ2-5): GAGVSQSPSNKVTEKGKDVELRCDPISGHTALYWYRQSLGQGLEFLIYFQGNSAPDKSGLPSDRFSAERTGGSVSTLTIQRTQQEDSAVYLCASSSDRGTWETQYFGPGTRLLVL.

This chain connects TRBV30 to TRBJ2-3, with D possibly matching TRBD2 (5 bases). Germline values: CDR1 GTSNPN, CDR2 SVGIG (reference sequence). Trimming took 1 base from V and 3 from J, leaving 14 bases between them. This CDR3 region has 15 residues. CDR3 nucleotides: TGTGCCTGGAGTGAAAAGAGGGCAGCTACAGATACGCAGTATTTT. It codes for CAWSEKRAATDTQYF.

The V gene is TRBV11-2, the J gene TRBJ1-1, with TRBD1 matching over 8 bases. This CDR3 has 15 residues. Germline trimming cut 1 base from V and 5 bases from J; bases unmatched to any gene: 6. The germline V gene has CDR1 SGHAT and CDR2 FQNNGV. In nucleotides, the CDR3 is TGTGCCAGCAGCTTAGGCCACAGGGGGATGACTGAAGCTTTCTTT. The encoded protein is CASSLGHRGMTEAFF.

This chain connects TRBV19 to TRBJ1-5; 7 positions agree with TRBD1. This CDR3 has 16 residues. Germline trimming cut 4 bases from V and 1 base from J; bases unmatched to any gene: 7. Per germline, CDR1 LNHDA and CDR2 SQIVND (reference sequence). The chain's CDR3 is CASSTSGTESNQPQHF. The DNA of the CDR3 is TGTGCCAGTAGTACCTCCGGGACAGAGAGCAATCAGCCCCAGCATTTT. Combining the CDR3 with reference TRBV19 and TRBJ1-5 gives the whole variable domain DGGITQSPKYLFRKEGQNVTLSCEQNLNHDAMYWYRQDPGQGLRLIYYSQIVNDFQKGDIAEGYSVSREKKESFPLTVTSAQKNPTAFYLCASSTSGTESNQPQHFGDGTRLSIL.

There are many counts of this clonotype. The chain links TRBV11-2 to TRBJ1-6, with no clear D. V was pared by 2 bases and J by 7 bases, with 15 bases between. Germline V gene sequence: CDR1 SGHAT, CDR2 FQNNGV. This CDR3 has 16 amino acids. The CDR3: CASSLILRLENSPLHF. The CDR3 region has the DNA TGTGCCAGCAGCTTAATACTCAGACTGGAGAATTCACCCCTCCACTTT.

The genes are TRBV2 and TRBJ2-5; D is ambiguous. The CDR3 loop spans 13 amino acids. Per the germline V gene, CDR1 is SNHLY and CDR2 is FYNNEI. V lost 3 bases to trimming and J lost 5 bases, with 10 bases between them. The CDR3 DNA follows: TGTGCCAGCAGTGACAACTTTCGTGAGACCCAGTACTTC. It encodes CASSDNFRETQYF.

V is TRBV20-1 and J is TRBJ2-7; 8 bases line up with TRBD1. The CDR3 length is 13 residues. With 5 bases clipped from V and 1 base from J, the junction kept 4 bases outside the gene matches. Germline loops: CDR1 DFQATT, CDR2 SNEGSKA (reference sequence). CDR3 DNA sequence: TGCAGTGCTGGACAGGGAGGTTCCTACGAGCAGTACTTC. It is translated as CSAGQGGSYEQYF.

This clonotype occurred a few times. The chain employs TRBV10-3 and TRBJ2-3; 8 bases are a match to TRBD1. CDR3 length: 17 residues. Germline V gene lookup returns CDR1 ENHRY and CDR2 SYGVKD. Trimming at V came to 3 bases and at J to 4 bases, leaving 12 bases not matched to a gene. The CDR3 loop reads CAISEYGGTGDSDTQYF. In nucleotides, the CDR3 is TGTGCCATCAGTGAATACGGAGGGACAGGCGATTCAGATACGCAGTATTTT.

This clonotype was seen more than once but under ten times. The V and J genes are TRBV7-2 and TRBJ1-5; D call uncertain. This CDR3 is 14 amino acids long. V lost 1 base and J lost 4, with 8 bases in between. The germline gives CDR1 SGHTA, CDR2 FQGNSA. This chain's CDR3 is CASSLGSVNQPQHF. The CDR3 DNA reads as TGTGCCAGCAGCTTAGGGAGCGTTAATCAGCCCCAGCATTTT.

This clonotype was recorded a few times. V usage is TRBV28 and J usage is TRBJ1-1, with D unresolved. Germline CDR1 is MDHEN and CDR2 is SYDVKM. This CDR3 has 16 residues. V was shortened by 2 bases and J by 0 bases, with 13 bases between the two germline ends. In DNA form, the CDR3 reads TGTGCCAGCAGTTTACTCCCCGGACCGATGAACACTGAAGCTTTCTTT. It is translated as CASSLLPGPMNTEAFF.

V usage is TRBV12-3 or TRBV12-4 and J usage is TRBJ1-3; D is uncertain. The CDR3 has 16 amino acids. V was trimmed by 1 base and J by 0 bases, leaving 10 bases between them. The CDR3 coding sequence is TGTGCCAGCAGTTTAGGGTCCTGGGCCTCTGGAAACACCATATATTTT. Its translation: CASSLGSWASGNTIYF.

This clonotype was found many times. The chain recombines TRBV7-4 with TRBJ2-2; a possible D gene is TRBD1 (5 bases). The CDR3 has 21 residues. Germline V gene lookup returns CDR1 SGHVT and CDR2 SQSDAQ. V shed 5 bases and J shed 1 base, with 29 bases lying between them. DNA for the CDR3: TGTGCCAGCAGCGCTAGGCCCCCTGTTGGAACAGGACCCCTGAACACCGGGGAGCTGTTTTTT. This sequence encodes CASSARPPVGTGPLNTGELFF.

This sequence joins TRBV29-1 and TRBJ2-3; D assignment may be TRBD1 or TRBD2 (6 bases each). Germline lookup yields CDR1 SQVTM and CDR2 ANQGSEA. The V gene lost 7 bases and the J gene lost 2 bases, with 16 bases spanning the gap. The length of the CDR3 is 14 residues. CDR3 nucleotide sequence: TGCAGCGCTGGAGGGGGACTGATCACAGATACGCAGTATTTT. Protein: CSAGGGLITDTQYF.

As regards this clonotype: One end of the junction does not line up with germline, which may come from a read error. V and J are TRBV7-2 and TRBJ2-2; the match to TRBD1 covers 9 bases. Germline V gives CDR1 SGHTA, CDR2 FQGNSA. CDR3 length: 15 residues. The CDR3 DNA follows: TGTGCCGGCAGCTTACACAGGGGGCGTACCGGGGAGCTGTTTTTT. Protein sequence: CAGSLHRGRTGELFF.

This sequence joins TRBV7-3 and TRBJ1-1; 8 bases align to TRBD1. Trimming at V came to 2 bases and at J to 5 bases, leaving 10 bases not matched to a gene. This CDR3 has 16 residues. CDR1 and CDR2 (germline): SGHTA, FQGTGA. Here the CDR3 reads CASSLVGQGAMTEAFF. For the CDR3, the DNA is TGTGCCAGCAGCTTAGTGGGGCAGGGGGCGATGACTGAAGCTTTCTTT.